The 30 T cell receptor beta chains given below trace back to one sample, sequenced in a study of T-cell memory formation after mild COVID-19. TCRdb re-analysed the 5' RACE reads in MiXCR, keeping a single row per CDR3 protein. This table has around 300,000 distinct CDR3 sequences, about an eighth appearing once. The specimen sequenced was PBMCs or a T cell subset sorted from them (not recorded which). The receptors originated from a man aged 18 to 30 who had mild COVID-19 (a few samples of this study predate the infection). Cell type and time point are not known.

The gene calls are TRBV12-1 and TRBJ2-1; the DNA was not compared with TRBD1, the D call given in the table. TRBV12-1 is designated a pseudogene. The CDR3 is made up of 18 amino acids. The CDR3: CASSFVGERAGAYNEQFF. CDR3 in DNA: TGTGCCAGCAGCTTTGTGGGGGAAAGGGCAGGCGCCTACAATGAGCAGTTCTTC.

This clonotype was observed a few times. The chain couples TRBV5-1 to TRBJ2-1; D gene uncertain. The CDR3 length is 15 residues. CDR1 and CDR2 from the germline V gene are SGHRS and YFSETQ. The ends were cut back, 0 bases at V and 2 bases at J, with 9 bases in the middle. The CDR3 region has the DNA TGCGCCAGCAGCTTGGTTCGGGTGACCTACAATGAGCAGTTCTTC. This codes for CASSLVRVTYNEQFF.

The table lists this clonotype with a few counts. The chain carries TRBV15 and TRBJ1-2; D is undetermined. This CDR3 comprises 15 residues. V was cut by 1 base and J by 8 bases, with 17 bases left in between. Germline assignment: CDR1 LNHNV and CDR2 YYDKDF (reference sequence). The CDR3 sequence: CATSRGEGSITGYTF. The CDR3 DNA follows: TGTGCCACCAGCAGAGGGGAAGGATCCATAACCGGCTACACCTTC.

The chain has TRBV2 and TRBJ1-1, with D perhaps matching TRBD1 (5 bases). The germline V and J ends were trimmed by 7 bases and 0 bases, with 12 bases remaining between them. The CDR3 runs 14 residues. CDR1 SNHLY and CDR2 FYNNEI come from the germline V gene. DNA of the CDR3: TGTGCCAGCAAGGTTAGGGGATTGAACACTGAAGCTTTCTTT. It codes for CASKVRGLNTEAFF.

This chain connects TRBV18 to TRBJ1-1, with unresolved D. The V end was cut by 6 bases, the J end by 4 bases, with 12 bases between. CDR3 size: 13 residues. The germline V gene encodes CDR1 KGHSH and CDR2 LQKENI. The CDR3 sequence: CASSYREATEAFF. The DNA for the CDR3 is TGTGCCAGCTCGTACCGGGAGGCCACTGAAGCTTTCTTT.

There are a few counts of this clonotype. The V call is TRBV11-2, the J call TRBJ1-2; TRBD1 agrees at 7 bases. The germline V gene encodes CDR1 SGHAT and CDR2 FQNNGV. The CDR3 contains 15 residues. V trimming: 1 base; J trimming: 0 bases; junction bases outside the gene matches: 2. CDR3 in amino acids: CASSLGQGSNYGYTF. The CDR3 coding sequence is TGTGCCAGCAGCTTAGGACAGGGTTCTAACTATGGCTACACCTTC.

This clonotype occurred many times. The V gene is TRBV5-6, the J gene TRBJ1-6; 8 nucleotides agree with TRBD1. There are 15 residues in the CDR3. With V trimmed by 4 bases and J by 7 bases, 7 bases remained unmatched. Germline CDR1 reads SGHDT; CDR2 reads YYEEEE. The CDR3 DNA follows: TGTGCCAGCAGCCCACTCGGACAGGGAAATTCACCCCTCCACTTT. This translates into CASSPLGQGNSPLHF.

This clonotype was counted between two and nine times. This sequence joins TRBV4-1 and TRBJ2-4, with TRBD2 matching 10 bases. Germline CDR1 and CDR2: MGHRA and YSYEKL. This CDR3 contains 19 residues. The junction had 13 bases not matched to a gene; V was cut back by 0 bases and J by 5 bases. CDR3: CASSQDPSGGAEFENIQYF. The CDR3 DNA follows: TGCGCCAGCAGCCAAGATCCCAGCGGGGGGGCCGAGTTTGAAAACATTCAGTACTTC.

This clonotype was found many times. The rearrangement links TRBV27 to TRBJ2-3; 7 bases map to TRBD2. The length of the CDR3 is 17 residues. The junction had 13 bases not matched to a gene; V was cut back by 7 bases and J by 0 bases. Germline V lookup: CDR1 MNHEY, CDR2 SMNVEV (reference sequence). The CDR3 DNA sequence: TGTGCCAGCATGAACGGGGGGATCGGGCCTAGCACAGATACGCAGTATTTT. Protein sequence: CASMNGGIGPSTDTQYF.

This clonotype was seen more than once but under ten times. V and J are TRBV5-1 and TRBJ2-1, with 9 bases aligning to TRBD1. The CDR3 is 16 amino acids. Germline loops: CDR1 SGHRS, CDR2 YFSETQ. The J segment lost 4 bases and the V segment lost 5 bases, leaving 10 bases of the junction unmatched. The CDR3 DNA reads TGCGCCAGCAGTTCGACCGGGACAGGGATATACAATGAGCAGTTCTTC. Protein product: CASSSTGTGIYNEQFF.

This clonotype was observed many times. The CDR3 DNA reads TGCAGTGCTAGGGCGGACTATAGTTTTGCAGATACGCAGTATTTT. Translating it yields CSARADYSFADTQYF. The rearrangement joins TRBV20-1 to TRBJ2-3; TRBD2 is a possible D gene (6 bases). Germline V lookup: CDR1 DFQATT, CDR2 SNEGSKA (reference sequence). V dropped 3 bases and J dropped 4 bases, with 17 bases sitting between them. CDR3 length: 15 residues.

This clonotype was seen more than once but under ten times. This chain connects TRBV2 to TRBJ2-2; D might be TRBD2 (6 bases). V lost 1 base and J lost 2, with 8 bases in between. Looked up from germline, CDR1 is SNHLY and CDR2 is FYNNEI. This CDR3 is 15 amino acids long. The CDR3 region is CASSEVGGNTGELFF. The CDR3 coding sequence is TGTGCCAGCAGTGAAGTCGGGGGAAACACCGGGGAGCTGTTTTTT.

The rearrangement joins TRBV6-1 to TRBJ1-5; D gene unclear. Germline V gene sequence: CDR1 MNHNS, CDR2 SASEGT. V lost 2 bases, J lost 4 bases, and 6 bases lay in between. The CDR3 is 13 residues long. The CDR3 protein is CASSEIPNQPQHF. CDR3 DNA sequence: TGTGCCAGCAGTGAAATCCCTAATCAGCCCCAGCATTTT.

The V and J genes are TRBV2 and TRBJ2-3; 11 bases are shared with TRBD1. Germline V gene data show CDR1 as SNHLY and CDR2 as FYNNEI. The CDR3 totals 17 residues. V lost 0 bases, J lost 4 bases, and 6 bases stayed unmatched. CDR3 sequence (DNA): TGTGCCAGCAGTGAAGCCAGAGGACAGGGGGCTGCAGATACGCAGTATTTT. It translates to CASSEARGQGAADTQYF.

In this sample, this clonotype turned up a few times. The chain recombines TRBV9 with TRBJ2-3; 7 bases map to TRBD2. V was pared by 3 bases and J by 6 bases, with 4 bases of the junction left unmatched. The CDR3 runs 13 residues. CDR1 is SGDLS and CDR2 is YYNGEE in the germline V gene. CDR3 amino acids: CASSGTSRDTQYF. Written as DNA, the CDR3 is TGTGCCAGCAGCGGGACTAGTCGGGATACGCAGTATTTT.

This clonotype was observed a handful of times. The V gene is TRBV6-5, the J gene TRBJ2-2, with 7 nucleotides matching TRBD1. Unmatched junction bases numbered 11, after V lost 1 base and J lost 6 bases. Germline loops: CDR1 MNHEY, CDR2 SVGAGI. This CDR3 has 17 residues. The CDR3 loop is CASSYWDPGTAPGELFF. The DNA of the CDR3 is TGTGCCAGCAGTTACTGGGACCCGGGGACAGCCCCCGGGGAGCTGTTTTTT.

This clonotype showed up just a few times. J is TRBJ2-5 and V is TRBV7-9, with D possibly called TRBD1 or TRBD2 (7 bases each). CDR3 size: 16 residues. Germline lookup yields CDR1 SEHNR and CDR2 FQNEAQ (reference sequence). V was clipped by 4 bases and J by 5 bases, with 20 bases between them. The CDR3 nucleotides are TGTGCCAGCAGCTCCCCGACAGGGAGGGGAGCGGAGACCCAGTACTTC. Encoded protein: CASSSPTGRGAETQYF.

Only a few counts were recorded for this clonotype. CDR3 protein: CASSRTGGNQETQYF. CDR3 nucleotide sequence: TGTGCCAGCAGTAGGACAGGGGGAAACCAAGAGACCCAGTACTTC. The chain has TRBV6-5 and TRBJ2-5, with TRBD1 matching 10 bases. Losses at the gene ends were 5 bases for V and 0 bases for J; bases not matched to a gene: 3. The CDR3 has 15 amino acids. The germline V gene has CDR1 MNHEY and CDR2 SVGAGI.

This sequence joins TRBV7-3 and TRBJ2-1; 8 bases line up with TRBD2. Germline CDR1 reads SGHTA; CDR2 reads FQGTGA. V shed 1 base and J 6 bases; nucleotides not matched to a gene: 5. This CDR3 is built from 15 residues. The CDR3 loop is CASSLIGLAGNEQFF. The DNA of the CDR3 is TGTGCCAGCAGCTTAATCGGTCTAGCGGGCAATGAGCAGTTCTTC.

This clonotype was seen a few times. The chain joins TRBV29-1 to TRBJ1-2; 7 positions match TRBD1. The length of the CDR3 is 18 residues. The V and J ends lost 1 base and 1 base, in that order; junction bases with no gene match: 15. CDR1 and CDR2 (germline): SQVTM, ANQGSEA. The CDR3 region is CSVEGPRVGQAYNYGYTF. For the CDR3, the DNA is TGCAGCGTTGAAGGCCCCCGGGTCGGACAGGCCTATAACTATGGCTACACCTTC.

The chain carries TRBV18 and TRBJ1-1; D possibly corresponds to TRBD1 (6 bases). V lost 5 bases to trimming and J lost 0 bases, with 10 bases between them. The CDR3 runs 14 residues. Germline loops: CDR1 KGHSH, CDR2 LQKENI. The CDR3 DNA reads TGTGCCAGCTCATTTGACAGGTTGAACACTGAAGCTTTCTTT. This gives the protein CASSFDRLNTEAFF.

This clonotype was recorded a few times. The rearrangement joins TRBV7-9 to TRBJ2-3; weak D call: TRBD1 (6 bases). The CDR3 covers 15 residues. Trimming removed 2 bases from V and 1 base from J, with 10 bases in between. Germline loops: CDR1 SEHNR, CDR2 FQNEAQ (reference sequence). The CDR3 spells CASSLRWGRTDTQYF. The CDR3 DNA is TGTGCCAGCAGCTTACGATGGGGGCGCACAGATACGCAGTATTTT.

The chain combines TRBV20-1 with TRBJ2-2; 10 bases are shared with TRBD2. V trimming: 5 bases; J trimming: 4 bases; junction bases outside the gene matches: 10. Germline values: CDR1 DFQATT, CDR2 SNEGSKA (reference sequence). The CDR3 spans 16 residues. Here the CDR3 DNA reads TGCAGTGCTGGCCCTATAGTAGCGGGGGGCACCGGGGAGCTGTTTTTT. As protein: CSAGPIVAGGTGELFF.

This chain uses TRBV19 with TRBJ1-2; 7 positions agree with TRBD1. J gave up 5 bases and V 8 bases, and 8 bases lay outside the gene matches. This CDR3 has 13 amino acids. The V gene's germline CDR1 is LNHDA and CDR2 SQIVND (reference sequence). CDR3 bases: TGTGCCAGTGGCCGGGACAGACTATATGGCTACACCTTC. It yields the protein CASGRDRLYGYTF.

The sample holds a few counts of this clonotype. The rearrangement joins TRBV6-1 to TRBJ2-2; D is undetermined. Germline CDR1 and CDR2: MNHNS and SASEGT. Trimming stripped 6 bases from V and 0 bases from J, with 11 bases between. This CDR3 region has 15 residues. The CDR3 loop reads CASRLDAANTGELFF. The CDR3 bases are TGTGCCAGCAGGCTAGACGCTGCGAACACCGGGGAGCTGTTTTTT.

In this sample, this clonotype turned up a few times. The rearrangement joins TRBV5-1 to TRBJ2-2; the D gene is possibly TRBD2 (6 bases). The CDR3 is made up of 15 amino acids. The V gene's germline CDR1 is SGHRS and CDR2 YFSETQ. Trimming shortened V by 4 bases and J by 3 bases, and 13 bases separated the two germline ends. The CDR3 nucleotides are TGCGCCAGCAGCCACGGCTGGGGGGACACCGGGGAGCTGTTTTTT. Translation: CASSHGWGDTGELFF.

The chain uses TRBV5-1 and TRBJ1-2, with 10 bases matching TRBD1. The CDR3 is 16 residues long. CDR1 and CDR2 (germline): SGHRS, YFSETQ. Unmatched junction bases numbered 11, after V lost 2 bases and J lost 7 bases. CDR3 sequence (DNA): TGCGCCAGCAGCTTCTCCGGGACAGGGGTGTCGGTTGGCTACACCTTC. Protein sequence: CASSFSGTGVSVGYTF.

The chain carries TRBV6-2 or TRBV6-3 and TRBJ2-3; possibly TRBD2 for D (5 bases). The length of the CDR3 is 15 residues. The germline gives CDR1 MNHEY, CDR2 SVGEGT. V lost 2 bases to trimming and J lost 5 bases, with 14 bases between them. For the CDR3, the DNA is TGTGCCAGCAGTTACAGCGGAGGTGTTGAAGATACGCAGTATTTT. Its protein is CASSYSGGVEDTQYF.

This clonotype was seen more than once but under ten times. CDR3 sequence reads: CASSQESGSNQPQHF. DNA for the CDR3: TGCGCCAGCAGCCAAGAATCGGGGAGCAATCAGCCCCAGCATTTT. The chain uses TRBV4-3 and TRBJ1-5; no reliable D call. Trimming took off 0 bases at V and 1 base at J, with 7 bases between the two ends. The CDR3 length is 15 residues. Germline CDR1 reads LGHNA; CDR2 reads YSLEER.

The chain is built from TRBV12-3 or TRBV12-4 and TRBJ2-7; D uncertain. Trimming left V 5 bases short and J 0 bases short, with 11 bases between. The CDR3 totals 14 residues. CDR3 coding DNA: TGTGCCAGCAGTCGGGCGGCCGACTCCTACGAGCAGTACTTC. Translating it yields CASSRAADSYEQYF.